This TCR beta chain was recorded in a study of shared clonotypes between healthy human individuals. Whole-study results and caveats: Shared clonotypes: about 5.3% naive CD4, around 3.4% naive CD8, roughly 2.4% memory CD4, under 0.45% memory CD8. Read depth was anticipated to influence clonotype sharing among donors. The represented genetic and exposure-history diversity was limited by the small number of donors. As a rule, naive subsets had a larger estimated richness than memory subsets.

Germline loops: CDR1 MRHNA, CDR2 SNTAGT. This CDR3 region has 14 residues. The junction had 8 bases not matched to a gene; V was cut back by 8 bases and J by 9 bases. On this clone: The antigen is undetermined.

Here immunoSEQ multiplex PCR was the method, and the copy in TCRdb shows in-frame clones only, minus some. The sample has hundreds of thousands of clones, about 95% seen once. Sequencing input: naive CD4+ T cells sorted from blood. Subset: CD45RA+ positively selected. The receptor's source is a woman aged 25 to 45 in good health. The V call is TRBV6-4, the J call TRBJ2-1, with TRBD2 matching over 12 bases. CDR3 DNA sequence: TGTGCCAGCTCCCTAGCGGGGGGGAGCACTGAGCAGTTCTTC. Amino acid sequence: CASSLAGGSTEQFF.